This TCR beta chain was recovered during a study of beta chain features in type 1 diabetes. The investigators reverse transcribed all of the isolated RNA, so they sequenced expressed TCRB transcripts. Measured with immunoSEQ multiplex PCR; TCRdb has only the in-frame clones, and not every one. The data hold 350,000 to 450,000 clones, with roughly 14% observed a single time. Germline V lookup: CDR1 LNHNV, CDR2 YYDKDF (reference sequence). V was clipped by 3 bases and J by 2 bases, with 19 bases between them. The CDR3 extends over 17 amino acids. Heparinised blood was drawn once per donor, averaging roughly 120 mL. This clone was detected a few times. The antigen is unknown. General study results and limits: Any role of HLA type in TCRB rearrangement remained unresolved here.

This receptor was taken from a man aged 25-45 years in good health. Sequences were obtained from naive CD4+ T cells from blood. J is TRBJ1-2 and V is TRBV15; D remains unclear. The CDR3 sequence is CATSSRLAEFINYGYTF. The CDR3 region has the DNA TGTGCCACCAGCAGTCGCCTGGCGGAGTTTATCAACTATGGCTACACCTTC.